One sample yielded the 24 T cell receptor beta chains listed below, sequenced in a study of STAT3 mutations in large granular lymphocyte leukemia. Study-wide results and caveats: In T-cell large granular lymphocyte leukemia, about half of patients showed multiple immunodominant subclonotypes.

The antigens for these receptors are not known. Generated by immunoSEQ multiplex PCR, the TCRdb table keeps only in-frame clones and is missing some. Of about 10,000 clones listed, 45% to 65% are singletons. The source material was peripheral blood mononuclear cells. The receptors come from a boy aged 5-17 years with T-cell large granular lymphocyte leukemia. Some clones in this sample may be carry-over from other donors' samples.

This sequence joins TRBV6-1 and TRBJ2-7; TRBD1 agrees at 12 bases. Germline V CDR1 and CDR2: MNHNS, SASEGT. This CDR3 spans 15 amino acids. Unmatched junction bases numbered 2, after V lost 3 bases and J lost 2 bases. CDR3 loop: CASSEGQGAAYEQYF. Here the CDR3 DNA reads TGTGCCAGCAGTGAGGGACAGGGGGCCGCCTACGAGCAGTACTTC.

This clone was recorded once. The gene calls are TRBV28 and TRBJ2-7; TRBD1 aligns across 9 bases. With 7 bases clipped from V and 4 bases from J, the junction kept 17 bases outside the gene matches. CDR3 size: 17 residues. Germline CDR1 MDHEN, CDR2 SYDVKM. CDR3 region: CASNQGPSTGGNYEQYF. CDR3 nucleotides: TGTGCCAGCAACCAAGGACCCTCGACAGGGGGGAATTACGAGCAGTACTTC.

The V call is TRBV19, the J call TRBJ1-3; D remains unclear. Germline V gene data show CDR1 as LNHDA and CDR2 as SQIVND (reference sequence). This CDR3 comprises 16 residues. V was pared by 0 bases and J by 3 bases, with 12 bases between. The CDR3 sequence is CASSIEGWSGGNTIYF. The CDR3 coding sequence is TGTGCCAGTAGTATAGAGGGCTGGTCTGGTGGAAACACCATATATTTT.

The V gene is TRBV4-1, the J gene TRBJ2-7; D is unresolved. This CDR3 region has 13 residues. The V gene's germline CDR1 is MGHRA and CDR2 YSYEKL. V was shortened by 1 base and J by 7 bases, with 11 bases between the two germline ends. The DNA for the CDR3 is TGCGCCAGCAGCCAAGTGTCAACCGGTGAGCAGTACTTC. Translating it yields CASSQVSTGEQYF.

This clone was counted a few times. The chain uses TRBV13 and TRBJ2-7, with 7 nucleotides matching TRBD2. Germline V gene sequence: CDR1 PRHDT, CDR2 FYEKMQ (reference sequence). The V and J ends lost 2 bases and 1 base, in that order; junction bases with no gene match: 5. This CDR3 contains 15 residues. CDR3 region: CASSLLAGASYEQYF. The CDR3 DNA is TGTGCCAGCAGCTTACTGGCGGGAGCTTCCTACGAGCAGTACTTC.

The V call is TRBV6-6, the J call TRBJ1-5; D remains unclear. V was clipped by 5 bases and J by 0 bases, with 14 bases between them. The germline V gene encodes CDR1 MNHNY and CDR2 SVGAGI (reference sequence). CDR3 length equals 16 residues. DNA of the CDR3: TGTGCCAGCAGTCAACCTACCGCCCATAGCAATCAGCCCCAGCATTTT. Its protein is CASSQPTAHSNQPQHF.

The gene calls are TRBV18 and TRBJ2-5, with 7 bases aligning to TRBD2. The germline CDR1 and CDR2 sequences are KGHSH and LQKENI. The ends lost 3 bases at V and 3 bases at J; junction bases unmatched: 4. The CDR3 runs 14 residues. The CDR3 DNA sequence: TGTGCCAGCTCACCGACTAGCTCAGAAGAGACCCAGTACTTC. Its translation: CASSPTSSEETQYF. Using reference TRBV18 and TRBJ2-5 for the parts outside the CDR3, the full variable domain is NAGVMQNPRHLVRRRGQEARLRCSPMKGHSHVYWYRQLPEEGLKFMVYLQKENIIDESGMPKERFSAEFPKEGPSILRIQQVVRGDSAAYFCASSPTSSEETQYFGPGTRLLVL.

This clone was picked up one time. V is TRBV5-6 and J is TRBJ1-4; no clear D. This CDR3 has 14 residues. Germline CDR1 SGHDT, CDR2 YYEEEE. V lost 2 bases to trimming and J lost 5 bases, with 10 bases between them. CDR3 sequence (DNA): TGTGCCAGCAGCTTCGTCGGAGAGAATGAAAAACTGTTTTTT. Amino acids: CASSFVGENEKLFF.

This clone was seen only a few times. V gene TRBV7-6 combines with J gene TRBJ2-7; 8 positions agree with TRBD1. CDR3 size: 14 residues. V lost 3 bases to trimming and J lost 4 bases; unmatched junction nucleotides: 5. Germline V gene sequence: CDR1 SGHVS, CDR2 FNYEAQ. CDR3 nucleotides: TGTGCCAGCAGCTTTGGACAGGGATTATACGAGCAGTACTTC. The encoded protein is CASSFGQGLYEQYF.

The CDR3 DNA is TGTGCCAGCTCTCTCGGACAGGGATTTTACTTC. Protein sequence: CASSLGQGFYF. V and J are TRBV18 and TRBJ2-5; 8 nucleotides agree with TRBD1. V was clipped by 6 bases and J by 14 bases; unmatched bases: 8. This CDR3 spans 11 amino acids. CDR1 and CDR2 (germline): KGHSH, LQKENI.

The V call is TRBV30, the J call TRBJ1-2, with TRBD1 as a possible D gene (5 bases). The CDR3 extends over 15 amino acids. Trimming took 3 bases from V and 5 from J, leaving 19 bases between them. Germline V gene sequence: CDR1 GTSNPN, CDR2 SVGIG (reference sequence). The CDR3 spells CAWSAGTGELYGYTF. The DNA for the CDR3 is TGTGCCTGGAGCGCCGGGACCGGGGAGCTTTATGGCTACACCTTC. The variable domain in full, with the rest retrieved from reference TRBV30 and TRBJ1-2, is SQTIHQWPATLVQPVGSPLSLECTVEGTSNPNLYWYRQAAGRGLQLLFYSVGIGQISSEVPQNLSASRPQDRQFILSSKKLLLSDSGFYLCAWSAGTGELYGYTFGSGTRLTVV.

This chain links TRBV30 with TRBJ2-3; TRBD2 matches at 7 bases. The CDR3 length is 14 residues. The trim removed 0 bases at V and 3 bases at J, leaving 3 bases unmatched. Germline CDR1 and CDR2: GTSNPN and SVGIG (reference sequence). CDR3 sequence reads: CAWSVIGRTDTQYF. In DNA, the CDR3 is TGTGCCTGGAGTGTAATCGGGAGGACAGATACGCAGTATTTT.

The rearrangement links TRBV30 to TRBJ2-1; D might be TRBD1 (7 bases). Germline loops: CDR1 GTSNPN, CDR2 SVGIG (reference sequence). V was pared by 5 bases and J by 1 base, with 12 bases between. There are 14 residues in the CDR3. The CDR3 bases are TGTGCCTGGTGGTCAGGGGGGTCCTACAATGAGCAGTTCTTC. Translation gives CAWWSGGSYNEQFF. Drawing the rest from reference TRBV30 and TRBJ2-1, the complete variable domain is SQTIHQWPATLVQPVGSPLSLECTVEGTSNPNLYWYRQAAGRGLQLLFYSVGIGQISSEVPQNLSASRPQDRQFILSSKKLLLSDSGFYLCAWWSGGSYNEQFFGPGTRLTVL.

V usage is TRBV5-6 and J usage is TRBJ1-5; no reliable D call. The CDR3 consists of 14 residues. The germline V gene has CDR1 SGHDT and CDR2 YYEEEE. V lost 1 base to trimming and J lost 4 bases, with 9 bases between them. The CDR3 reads CASSLSLTNQPQHF. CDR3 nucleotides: TGTGCCAGCAGCTTGTCCCTTACTAATCAGCCCCAGCATTTT.

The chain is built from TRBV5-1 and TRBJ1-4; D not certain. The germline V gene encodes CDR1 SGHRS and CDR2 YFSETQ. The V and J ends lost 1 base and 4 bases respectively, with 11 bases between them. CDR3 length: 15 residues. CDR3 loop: CASSLNGPSNEKLFF. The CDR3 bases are TGCGCCAGCAGCTTGAACGGGCCCAGTAATGAAAAACTGTTTTTT.

CDR3 region: CASSLTSGSSYEQYF. The CDR3 DNA is TGTGCCAGCAGTTTGACTAGCGGGTCCTCCTACGAGCAGTACTTC. The gene calls are TRBV27 and TRBJ2-7; 10 positions agree with TRBD2. Germline values: CDR1 MNHEY, CDR2 SMNVEV (reference sequence). This CDR3 comprises 15 residues. V was pared by 3 bases and J by 0 bases, with 2 bases of the junction left unmatched.

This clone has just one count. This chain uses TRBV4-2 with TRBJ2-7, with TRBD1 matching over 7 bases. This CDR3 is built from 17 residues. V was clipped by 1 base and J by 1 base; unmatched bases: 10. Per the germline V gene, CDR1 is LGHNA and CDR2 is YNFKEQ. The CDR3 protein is CASSQALIRDSSYEQYF. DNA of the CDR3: TGTGCCAGCAGCCAAGCTCTCATCCGGGACAGTTCCTACGAGCAGTACTTC.

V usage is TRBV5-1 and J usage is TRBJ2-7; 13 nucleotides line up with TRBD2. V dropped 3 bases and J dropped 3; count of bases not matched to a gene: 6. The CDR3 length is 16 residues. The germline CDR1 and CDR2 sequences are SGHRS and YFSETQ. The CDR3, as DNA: TGCGCCAGCAGCTACACTAGCGGGAGGGGGATCTACGAGCAGTACTTC. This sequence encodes CASSYTSGRGIYEQYF.

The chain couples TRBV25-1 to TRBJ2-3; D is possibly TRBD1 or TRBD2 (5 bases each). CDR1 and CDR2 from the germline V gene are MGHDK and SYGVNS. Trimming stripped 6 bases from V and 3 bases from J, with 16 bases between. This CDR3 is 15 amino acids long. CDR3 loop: CASSKPGPGTDTQYF. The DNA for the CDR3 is TGTGCCAGCAGCAAACCGGGGCCGGGGACAGATACGCAGTATTTT.

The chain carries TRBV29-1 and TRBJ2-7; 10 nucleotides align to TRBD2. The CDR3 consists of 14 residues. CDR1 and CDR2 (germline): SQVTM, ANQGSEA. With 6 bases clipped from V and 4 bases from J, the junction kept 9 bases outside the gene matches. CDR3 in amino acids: CSVVLAGRRYEQYF. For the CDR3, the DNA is TGCAGCGTAGTACTAGCGGGGAGGAGGTACGAGCAGTACTTC.

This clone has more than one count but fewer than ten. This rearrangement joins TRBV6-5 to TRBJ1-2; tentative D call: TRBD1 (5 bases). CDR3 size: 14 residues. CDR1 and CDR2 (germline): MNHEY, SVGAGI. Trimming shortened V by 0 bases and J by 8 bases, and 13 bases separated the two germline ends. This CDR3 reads CASSYSGGLEGYTF. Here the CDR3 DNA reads TGTGCCAGCAGTTACTCGGGGGGATTAGAGGGCTACACCTTC.

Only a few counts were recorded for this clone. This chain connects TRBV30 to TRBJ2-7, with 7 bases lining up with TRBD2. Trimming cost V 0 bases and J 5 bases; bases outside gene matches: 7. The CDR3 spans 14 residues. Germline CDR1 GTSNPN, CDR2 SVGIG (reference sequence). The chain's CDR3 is CAWSVGAGEDEQYF. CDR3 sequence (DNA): TGTGCCTGGAGTGTCGGCGCGGGGGAAGACGAGCAGTACTTC.

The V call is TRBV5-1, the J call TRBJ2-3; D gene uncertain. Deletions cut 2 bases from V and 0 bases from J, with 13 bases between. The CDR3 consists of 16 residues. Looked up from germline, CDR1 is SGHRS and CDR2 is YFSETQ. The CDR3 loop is CASSFMSGASTDTQYF. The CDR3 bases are TGCGCCAGCAGCTTCATGTCCGGAGCTAGCACAGATACGCAGTATTTT.

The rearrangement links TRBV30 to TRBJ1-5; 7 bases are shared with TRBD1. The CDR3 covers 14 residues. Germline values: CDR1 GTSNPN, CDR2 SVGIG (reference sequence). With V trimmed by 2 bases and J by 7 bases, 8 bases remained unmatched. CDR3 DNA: TGTGCCTGGAGTAGGACAGGCGTACACCAGCCCCAGCATTTT. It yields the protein CAWSRTGVHQPQHF.